The clone carrying this TCR beta chain has only a few counts. Its antigen is still unknown. The data are from a study of T-cell reconstitution after alpha-beta-depleted transplantation in children. Broader study findings: Where some patients showed high TCRbeta diversity at day 60, it came from recipient T cells and thymic progenitors that had survived. Several hundred rapidly expanded clones from non-depleted graft cells reportedly supplied alpha-beta T cells about two months post-transplant. Fresh T-cell production supplied most of the T-cell counts and diversity seen one year after transplant.

Researchers prepared the TCRbeta library using unique molecular identifiers, the study reports. From the PCR reads, TCRdb called clonotypes with MiXCR, one entry per CDR3 protein. The sample has about 540,000 distinct CDR3 sequences, approximately 30% seen once. Material: PBMCs, obtained before TCRalphabeta/CD19-depleted stem cell transplant. The source of this sequence is a boy less than two years old with Wiskott-Aldrich syndrome, due to receive a stem cell transplant.

The CDR3 spells CAISESRSGTDTQYF. Here the CDR3 DNA reads TGTGCCATCAGTGAGTCGAGGTCAGGCACAGATACGCAGTATTTT. This chain uses TRBV10-3 with TRBJ2-3; no firm D call. Germline V gene data show CDR1 as ENHRY and CDR2 as SYGVKD. The CDR3 totals 15 residues. The V gene lost 0 bases and the J gene lost 1 base, with 8 bases spanning the gap.